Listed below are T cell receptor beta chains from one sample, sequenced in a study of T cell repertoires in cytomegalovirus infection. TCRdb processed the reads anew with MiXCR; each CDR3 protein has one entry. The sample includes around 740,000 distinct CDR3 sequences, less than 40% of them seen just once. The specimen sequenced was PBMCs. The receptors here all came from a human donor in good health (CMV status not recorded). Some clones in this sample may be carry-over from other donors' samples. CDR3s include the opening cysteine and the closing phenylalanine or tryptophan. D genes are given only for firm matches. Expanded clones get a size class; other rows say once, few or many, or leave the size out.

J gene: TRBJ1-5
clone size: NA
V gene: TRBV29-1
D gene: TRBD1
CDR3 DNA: TGCAGCGCTCTGACAGGGGGTGCCCGGGGGCCCCAGCATTTT
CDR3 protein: CSALTGGARGPQHF

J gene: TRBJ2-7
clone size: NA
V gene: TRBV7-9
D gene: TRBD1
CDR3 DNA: TGTGCCAGCAGCTCCATGGACAGGACCCCCTTCGAGCAGTACTTC
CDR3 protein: CASSSMDRTPFEQYF

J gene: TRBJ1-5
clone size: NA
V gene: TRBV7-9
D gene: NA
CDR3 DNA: TGTGCCAGCAGCTCCAATTCCGGGGGCAGGAATCAGCCCCAGCATTTT
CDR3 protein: CASSSNSGGRNQPQHF

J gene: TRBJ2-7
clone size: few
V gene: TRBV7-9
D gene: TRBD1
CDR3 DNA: TGTGCCAGCAGCTTAGGGACAGGGGGCAGGTACGAGCAGTACTTC
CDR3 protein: CASSLGTGGRYEQYF

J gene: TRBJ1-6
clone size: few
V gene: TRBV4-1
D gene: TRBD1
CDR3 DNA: TGCGCCAGCAGCCAATCCGGGACAGACAATTCACCCCTCCACTTT
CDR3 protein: CASSQSGTDNSPLHF

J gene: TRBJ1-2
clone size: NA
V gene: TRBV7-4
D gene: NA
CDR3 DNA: TGTGCCAGCAGCTTCAACAGGGAGCTCTATGGCTACACCTTC
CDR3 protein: CASSFNRELYGYTF

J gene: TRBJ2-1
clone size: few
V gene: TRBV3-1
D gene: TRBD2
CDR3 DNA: TGTGCCAGCAGCCAGGGACTAGCGGGAAGATATGAGCAGTTCTTC
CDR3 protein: CASSQGLAGRYEQFF

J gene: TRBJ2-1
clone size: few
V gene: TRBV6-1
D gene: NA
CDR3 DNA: TGTGCCAGCAGCTATGAGCGGCCGGGCCCCTACAATGAGCAGTTCTTC
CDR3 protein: CASSYERPGPYNEQFF

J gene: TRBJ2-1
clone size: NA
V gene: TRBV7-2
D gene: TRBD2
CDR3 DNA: TGTGCCAGCAGCTCGACTAGCGGGCTCAATGAGCAGTTCTTC
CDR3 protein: CASSSTSGLNEQFF

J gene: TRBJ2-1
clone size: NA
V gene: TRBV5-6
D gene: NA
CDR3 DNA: TGTGCCAGCAGCTTGGTGAGGGATATCGGCAATGAGCAGTTCTTC
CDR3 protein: CASSLVRDIGNEQFF

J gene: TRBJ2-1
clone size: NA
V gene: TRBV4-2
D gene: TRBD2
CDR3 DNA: TGTGCCAGCAGCCCGCAGGGAGGGGCGGGACCCTACAATGAGCAGTTCTTC
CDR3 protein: CASSPQGGAGPYNEQFF

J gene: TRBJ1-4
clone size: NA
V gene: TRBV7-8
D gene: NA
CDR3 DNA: TGTGCCAGCAGCTTCCGGGGGGCGAATGAAAAACTGTTTTTT
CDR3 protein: CASSFRGANEKLFF

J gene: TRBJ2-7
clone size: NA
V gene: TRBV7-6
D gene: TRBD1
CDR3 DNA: TGTGCCAGCTGCTTAGGGACAGGGGGCAAGCAGTACTTC
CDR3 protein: CASCLGTGGKQYF

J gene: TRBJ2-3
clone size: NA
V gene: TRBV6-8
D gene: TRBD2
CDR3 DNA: TGTGCCAGCAGTGGCCGGACTAGCGGAAGCACAGATACGCAGTATTTT
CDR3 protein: CASSGRTSGSTDTQYF

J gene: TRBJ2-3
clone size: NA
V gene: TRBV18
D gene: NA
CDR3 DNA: TGTGCCAGCCCACCACGACTAGAAGGCACAGAGACGCAGTCTTTT
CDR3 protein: CASPPRLEGTETQSF

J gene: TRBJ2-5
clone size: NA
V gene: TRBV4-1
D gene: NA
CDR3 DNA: TGCGCCAGCAGCCAAGGCCCCGGTGAGACCCAGTACTTC
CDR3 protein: CASSQGPGETQYF

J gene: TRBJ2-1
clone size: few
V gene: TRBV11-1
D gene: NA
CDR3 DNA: TGTGCCAGCAGCTCCCAATCTAAAGGGCCAAGACAGTTCTTC
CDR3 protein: CASSSQSKGPRQFF

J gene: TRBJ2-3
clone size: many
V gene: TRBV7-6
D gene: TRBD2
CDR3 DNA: TGTGCCAGCAGCCGCGCGGGAGGGGCAGATACGCAGTATTTT
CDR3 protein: CASSRAGGADTQYF

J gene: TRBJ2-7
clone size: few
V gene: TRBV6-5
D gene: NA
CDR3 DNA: TGTGCCAGCAATAGACACGACTCCTACGAGCAGTACTTC
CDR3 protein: CASNRHDSYEQYF